Listed here are 9 T cell receptor beta chains from one sample, sequenced in a study of shared clonotypes between healthy human individuals. Naive CD8 cells lacked CD45RO, underwent positive selection for CCR7 and left out terminally differentiated effector memory CD45RA+ cells. Produced via immunoSEQ multiplex PCR; TCRdb's table is partial and in-frame only. The sample lists 550,000 to 750,000 clones, 95% to 96% occurring once. The sequenced sample consisted of naive CD8+ T cells sorted from blood. The source is a woman in her 30s in good health.

The V and J genes are TRBV27 and TRBJ2-7; TRBD2 aligns across 7 bases. From germline, CDR1 is MNHEY and CDR2 SMNVEV (reference sequence). V dropped 3 bases and J dropped 5; count of bases not matched to a gene: 13. CDR3 length: 16 amino acids. For the CDR3, the DNA is TGTGCCAGCAGTTTTAAGGTGGGAGGGCCTTCCCACGAGCAGTACTTC. This encodes CASSFKVGGPSHEQYF.

This chain joins TRBV13 and TRBJ2-1; D is uncertain. Germline V gives CDR1 PRHDT, CDR2 FYEKMQ (reference sequence). This CDR3 comprises 15 residues. Trimming took off 3 bases at V and 0 bases at J, with 9 bases between the two ends. CDR3 sequence: CASSFIRNSYNEQFF. The DNA of the CDR3 is TGTGCCAGCAGCTTCATTCGGAACTCCTACAATGAGCAGTTCTTC.

CDR3 in DNA: TGTGCCAGCAGCCCCGGACTGATCACTGAAGCTTTCTTT. It encodes CASSPGLITEAFF. The chain links TRBV28 to TRBJ1-1; D not resolved. This CDR3 is built from 13 residues. Trimming removed 6 bases from V and 4 bases from J, with 12 bases in between. The germline V gene has CDR1 MDHEN and CDR2 SYDVKM.

The genes are TRBV2 and TRBJ2-7, with 11 bases identical to TRBD2. The germline CDR1 and CDR2 sequences are SNHLY and FYNNEI. The trim removed 3 bases at V and 2 bases at J, leaving 3 bases unmatched. The CDR3 extends over 15 amino acids. The CDR3 spells CASSDGLAGTYEQYF. CDR3 DNA sequence: TGTGCCAGCAGTGATGGACTAGCGGGCACCTACGAGCAGTACTTC.

This chain links TRBV9 with TRBJ2-1; D unresolved. CDR3 length: 15 amino acids. The germline V gene has CDR1 SGDLS and CDR2 YYNGEE. The V end was cut by 1 base, the J end by 9 bases, with 17 bases between. The CDR3 bases are TGTGCCAGCAGCGTATCTAAGGGTGTAATTTCTGAGCAGTTCTTC. It is translated as CASSVSKGVISEQFF.

The chain links TRBV7-9 to TRBJ2-4, with 12 bases matching TRBD2. Germline trimming cut 2 bases from V and 0 bases from J; bases unmatched to any gene: 5. CDR1 SEHNR and CDR2 FQNEAQ come from the germline V gene (reference sequence). This CDR3 spans 18 amino acids. The CDR3 nucleotides read TGTGCCAGCAGCTTACTAGCGGGAGGGCCGGGAGCCAAAAACATTCAGTACTTC. It translates to CASSLLAGGPGAKNIQYF. The variable domain in full, completed from reference TRBV7-9 and TRBJ2-4, reads DTGVSQNPRHKITKRGQNVTFRCDPISEHNRLYWYRQTLGQGPEFLTYFQNEAQLEKSRLLSDRFSAERPKGSFSTLEIQRTEQGDSAMYLCASSLLAGGPGAKNIQYFGAGTRLSVL.

The rearrangement joins TRBV27 to TRBJ2-5; 7 nucleotides align to TRBD1. J gave up 2 bases and V 5 bases, and 5 bases lay outside the gene matches. Per germline, CDR1 MNHEY and CDR2 SMNVEV (reference sequence). This CDR3 spans 14 amino acids. CDR3 protein: CASSATGEQETQYF. DNA of the CDR3: TGTGCCAGCAGTGCCACAGGGGAGCAAGAGACCCAGTACTTC.

This rearrangement joins TRBV6-5 to TRBJ2-3, with no clear D. Germline-derived CDR1 and CDR2 are MNHEY and SVGAGI. V was pared by 0 bases and J by 2 bases, with 9 bases between. CDR3 length: 15 residues. The CDR3 reads CASSYSKTVTDTQYF. CDR3 bases: TGTGCCAGCAGTTACTCGAAAACAGTCACAGATACGCAGTATTTT.

The CDR3 DNA follows: TGTGCCAGCAGCTTGGGCGGACAGGGCTACAATGAGCAGTTCTTC. This codes for CASSLGGQGYNEQFF. The chain uses TRBV5-6 and TRBJ2-1; TRBD1 agrees at 8 bases. CDR3 length: 15 amino acids. V was clipped by 0 bases and J by 3 bases; unmatched bases: 2. The germline CDR1 and CDR2 sequences are SGHDT and YYEEEE. The entire variable domain, with the rest obtained from reference TRBV5-6 and TRBJ2-1, is as follows: DAGVTQSPTHLIKTRGQQVTLRCSPKSGHDTVSWYQQALGQGPQFIFQYYEEEERQRGNFPDRFSGHQFPNYSSELNVNALLLGDSALYLCASSLGGQGYNEQFFGPGTRLTVL.